This T cell receptor beta chain came from a study of T cell changes during pregnancy in multiple sclerosis. Sequenced by immunoSEQ multiplex PCR; TCRdb stores in-frame clones only, minus some. The table shows roughly 56,000 clones, with approximately 86% occurring only once. CDR1 SGHRS and CDR2 YFSETQ come from the germline V gene. The CDR3 covers 16 residues. Between the trimmed V and J ends, which lost 0 bases and 4 bases, there was a span of 15 bases. The rearrangement links TRBV5-1 to TRBJ2-3, with D maybe TRBD2 (6 bases). This clonotype was obtained from a female donor with multiple sclerosis, enrolled in a pregnancy study. The sequenced sample was peripheral blood, obtained in the first trimester of pregnancy. The CDR3 reads CASSLVGGVKSDTQYF. In nucleotides, the CDR3 is TGCGCCAGCAGCTTGGTCGGGGGAGTGAAGTCAGATACGCAGTATTTT.